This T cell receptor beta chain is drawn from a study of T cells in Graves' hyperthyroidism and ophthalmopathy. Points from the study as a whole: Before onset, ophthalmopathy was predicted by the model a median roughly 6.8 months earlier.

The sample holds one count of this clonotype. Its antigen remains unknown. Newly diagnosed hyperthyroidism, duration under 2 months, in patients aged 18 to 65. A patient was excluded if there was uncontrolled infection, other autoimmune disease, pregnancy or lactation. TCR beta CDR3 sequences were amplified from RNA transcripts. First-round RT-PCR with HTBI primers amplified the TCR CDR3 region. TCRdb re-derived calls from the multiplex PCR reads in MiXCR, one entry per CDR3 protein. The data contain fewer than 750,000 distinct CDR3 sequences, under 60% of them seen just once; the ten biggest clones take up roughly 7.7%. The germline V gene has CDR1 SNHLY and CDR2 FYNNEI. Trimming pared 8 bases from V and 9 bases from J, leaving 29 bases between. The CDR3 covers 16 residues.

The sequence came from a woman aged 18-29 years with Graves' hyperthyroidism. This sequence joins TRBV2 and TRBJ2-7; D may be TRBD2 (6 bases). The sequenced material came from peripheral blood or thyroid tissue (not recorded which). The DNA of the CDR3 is TGTGCCAGCTGGGCATTGGGGCTAGCGCCCCTGTCGCGGCAGTACTTC. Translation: CASWALGLAPLSRQYF.